The clone carrying this TCR beta chain has only a few counts. The antigen remains undetermined. V lost 0 bases, J lost 6 bases, and 7 bases lay in between. Germline V gene sequence: CDR1 SGHNT, CDR2 YYREEE (reference sequence). The CDR3 extends over 13 amino acids. The record originates from a study of T-cell memory formation after mild COVID-19. Study-wide background: TCR clusters showed largely donor specificity.

TCRdb reprocessed the 5' RACE reads via MiXCR and lists one record per CDR3 protein. This sample has 110,000 to 150,000 distinct CDR3 sequences; approximately 25% occur once, and the top ten carry approximately 24%. General study points: The study found balanced CD4/CD8 in clones contracting day 15 to 85 and a CD4+ lean in later expanders. Specificity for SARS-CoV-2 was not confirmed among the second-wave clones peaking on day 37. Cross-reactive memory seemingly joined, as some responding clones were found in pre-infection memory.

The sample taken for sequencing was PBMCs or a T cell subset sorted from them (not recorded which). This sequence was found in an adult woman who had mild COVID-19 (a few samples of this study predate the infection). Cell type and time point are not known. The genes are TRBV5-4 and TRBJ2-1; D gene uncertain. This CDR3 is CASSLELVNEQFF. The DNA for the CDR3 is TGTGCCAGCAGCTTGGAATTAGTCAATGAGCAGTTCTTC.